This TCR beta chain was captured in a study of control samples from healthy donors and cancer patients. Measured with immunoSEQ multiplex PCR; TCRdb has only the in-frame clones, and not every one. The sample includes 100,000 to 150,000 clones, 75% to 95% seen only once; the top ten take roughly 9.4%. This CDR3 spans 18 amino acids. The germline V gene has CDR1 SGHKS and CDR2 YYEKEE (reference sequence). Unmatched junction bases numbered 16, after V lost 4 bases and J lost 1 base. Sequenced input: blood. This TCR was sampled from a man aged 18 to 29 in good health. The rearrangement uses TRBV5-5 and TRBJ2-5; 7 bases are shared with TRBD1. The CDR3 DNA reads TGTGCCAGCAGCCGACAAATGACACCCGGGACAGTCCAAGAGACCCAGTACTTC. This sequence encodes CASSRQMTPGTVQETQYF. Together with reference TRBV5-5 and TRBJ2-5, the CDR3 gives the full variable domain: DAGVTQSPTHLIKTRGQQVTLRCSPISGHKSVSWYQQVLGQGPQFIFQYYEKEERGRGNFPDRFSARQFPNYSSELNVNALLLGDSALYLCASSRQMTPGTVQETQYFGPGTRLLVL.